This T cell receptor beta chain is from a study of T cell responses to AZD1222 COVID-19 vaccine. General observations from the study: Possibly, clonal diversity was underestimated; donors were largely white British and included more females. The repertoires were collected only after the peak T cell response. Vaccine-related CD4 TCRs covered spike, predominating at 160-218 and 743-854.

CDR1 and CDR2 from the germline V gene are LNHDA and SQIVND (reference sequence). This CDR3 has 16 amino acids. Trimming shortened V by 5 bases and J by 8 bases, and 24 bases separated the two germline ends. The method was immunoSEQ multiplex PCR; TCRdb's version includes in-frame clones alone and lacks a portion of them. The sample has 90,000 to 120,000 clones; around 94% are singletons. About this clone itself: Its antigen is not identified.

This chain joins TRBV19 and TRBJ1-2; perhaps TRBD1 as D (6 bases). The TCR was taken from an adult in good health. The material sequenced was peripheral blood, taken on day 0 of AZD1222 vaccination. The CDR3 loop is CASSPKNRARAVGYTF. The CDR3 nucleotides read TGTGCCAGTAGTCCGAAAAACAGGGCCCGCGCTGTGGGCTACACCTTC.